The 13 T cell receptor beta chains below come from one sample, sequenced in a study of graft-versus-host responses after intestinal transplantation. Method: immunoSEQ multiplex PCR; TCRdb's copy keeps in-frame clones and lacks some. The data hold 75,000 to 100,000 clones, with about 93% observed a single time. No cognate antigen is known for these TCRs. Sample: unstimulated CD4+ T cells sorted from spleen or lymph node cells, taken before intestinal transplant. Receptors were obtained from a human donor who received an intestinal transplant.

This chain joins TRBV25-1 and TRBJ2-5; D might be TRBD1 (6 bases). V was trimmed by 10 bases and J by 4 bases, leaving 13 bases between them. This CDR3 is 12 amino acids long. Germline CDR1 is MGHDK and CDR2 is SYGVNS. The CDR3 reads CATRGEGETQYF. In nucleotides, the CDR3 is TGTGCCACCAGGGGTGAGGGAGAGACCCAGTACTTC.

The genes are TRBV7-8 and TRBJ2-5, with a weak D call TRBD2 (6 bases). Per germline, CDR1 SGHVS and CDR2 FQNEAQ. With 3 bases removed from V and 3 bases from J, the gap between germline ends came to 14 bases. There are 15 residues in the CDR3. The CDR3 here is CASSFGRAGKETQYF. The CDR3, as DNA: TGTGCCAGCAGCTTCGGCCGTGCGGGGAAAGAGACCCAGTACTTC.

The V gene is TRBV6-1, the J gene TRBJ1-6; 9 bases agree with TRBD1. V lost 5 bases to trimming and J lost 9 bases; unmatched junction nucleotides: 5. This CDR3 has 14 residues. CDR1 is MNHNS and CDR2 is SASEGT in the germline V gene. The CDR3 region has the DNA TGTGCCAGCAGTACGGACAGGGGTGCTTCACCCCTCCACTTT. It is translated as CASSTDRGASPLHF.

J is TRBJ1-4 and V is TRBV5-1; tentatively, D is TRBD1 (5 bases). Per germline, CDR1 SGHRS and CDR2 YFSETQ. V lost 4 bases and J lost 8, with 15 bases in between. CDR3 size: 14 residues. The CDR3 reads CASSPLARAEKLFF. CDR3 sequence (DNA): TGCGCCAGCAGCCCCCTTGCCAGGGCGGAAAAACTGTTTTTT.

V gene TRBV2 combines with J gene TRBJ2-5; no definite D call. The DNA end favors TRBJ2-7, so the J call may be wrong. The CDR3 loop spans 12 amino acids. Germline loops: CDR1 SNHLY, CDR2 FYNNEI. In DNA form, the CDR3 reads TGTGCCAGCACGCTCATTACCTACGAGCAGTACTTC. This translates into CASTLITYEQYF.

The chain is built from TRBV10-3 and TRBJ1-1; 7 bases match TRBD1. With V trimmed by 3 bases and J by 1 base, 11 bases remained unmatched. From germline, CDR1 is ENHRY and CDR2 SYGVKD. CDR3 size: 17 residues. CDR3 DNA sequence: TGTGCCATCAGTGAATGGAGGGGAACAGGGGAGAACACTGAAGCTTTCTTT. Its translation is CAISEWRGTGENTEAFF.

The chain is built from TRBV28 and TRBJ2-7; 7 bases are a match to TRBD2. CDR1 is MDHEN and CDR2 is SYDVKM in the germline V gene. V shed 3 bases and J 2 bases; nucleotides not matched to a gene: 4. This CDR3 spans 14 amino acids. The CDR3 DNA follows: TGTGCCAGCAGTTTCGTTCGGGGGGCCTACGAGCAGTACTTC. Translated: CASSFVRGAYEQYF.

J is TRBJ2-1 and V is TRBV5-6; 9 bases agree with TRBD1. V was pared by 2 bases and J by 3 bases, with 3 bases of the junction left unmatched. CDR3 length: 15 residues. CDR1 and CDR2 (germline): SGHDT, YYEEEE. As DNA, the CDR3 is TGTGCCAGCAGCTTAAGGACAGGGGTCTACAATGAGCAGTTCTTC. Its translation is CASSLRTGVYNEQFF.

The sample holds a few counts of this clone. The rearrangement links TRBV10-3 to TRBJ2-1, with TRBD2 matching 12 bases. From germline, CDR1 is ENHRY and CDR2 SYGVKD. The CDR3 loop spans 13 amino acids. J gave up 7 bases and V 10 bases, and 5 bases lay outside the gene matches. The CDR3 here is CASGTSGPNEQFF. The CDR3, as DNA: TGTGCCAGCGGGACTAGCGGGCCAAATGAGCAGTTCTTC.

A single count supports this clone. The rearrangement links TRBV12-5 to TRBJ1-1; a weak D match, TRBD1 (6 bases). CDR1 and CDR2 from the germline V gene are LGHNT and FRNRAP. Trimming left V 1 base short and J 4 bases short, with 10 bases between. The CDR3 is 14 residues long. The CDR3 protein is CASGLGQGPTEAFF. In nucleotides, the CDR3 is TGTGCTAGTGGTTTGGGGCAGGGGCCCACTGAAGCTTTCTTT. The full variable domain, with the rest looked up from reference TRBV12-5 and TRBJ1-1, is DARVTQTPRHKVTEMGQEVTMRCQPILGHNTVFWYRQTMMQGLELLAYFRNRAPLDDSGMPKDRFSAEMPDATLATLKIQPSEPRDSAVYFCASGLGQGPTEAFFGQGTRLTVV.

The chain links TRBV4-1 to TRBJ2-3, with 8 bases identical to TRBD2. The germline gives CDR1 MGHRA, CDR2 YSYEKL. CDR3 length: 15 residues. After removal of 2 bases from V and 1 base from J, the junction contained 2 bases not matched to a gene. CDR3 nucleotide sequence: TGCGCCAGCAGCCAAACTAGCGGACGCACAGATACGCAGTATTTT. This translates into CASSQTSGRTDTQYF.

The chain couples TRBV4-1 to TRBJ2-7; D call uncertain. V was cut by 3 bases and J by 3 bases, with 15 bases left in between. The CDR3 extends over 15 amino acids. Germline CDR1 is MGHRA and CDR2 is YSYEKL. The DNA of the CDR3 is TGCGCCAGCAGCCATCAAGATTTAGTCGGCTACGAGCAGTACTTC. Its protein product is CASSHQDLVGYEQYF.

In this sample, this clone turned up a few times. The CDR3 nucleotides are TGCGCCAGCAGCTTGTGGGCCTCAGGAGATACGCAGTATTTT. Protein product: CASSLWASGDTQYF. The V gene is TRBV5-1, the J gene TRBJ2-3; D not certain. Germline V CDR1 and CDR2: SGHRS, YFSETQ. This CDR3 contains 14 residues. Trimming cost V 1 base and J 5 bases, with 11 bases left between them. Using reference TRBV5-1 and TRBJ2-3 for the parts outside the CDR3, the full variable domain is KAGVTQTPRYLIKTRGQQVTLSCSPISGHRSVSWYQQTPGQGLQFLFEYFSETQRNKGNFPGRFSGRQFSNSRSEMNVSTLELGDSALYLCASSLWASGDTQYFGPGTRLTVL.